These T cell receptor beta chains were read from a single sample in a study of blood T cell repertoires in COVID-19. Libraries were prepared by immunoSEQ multiplex PCR; TCRdb keeps only in-frame clonotypes and omits some of them. This sample carries tens of thousands of clones, 86% of them seen once, and the ten largest clones take less than 7.5%. Sample: peripheral blood. These receptors originate from a man at least 80 years old with COVID-19, enrolled during active disease. Both conserved end residues are part of each CDR3.

J gene,V gene,CDR3 protein
TRBJ2-1,TRBV2,CATRAGSPWEQFF
TRBJ2-5,TRBV2,CASTRQGLETQYF
TRBJ2-5,TRBV5-1,CASATGTGNQETQYF
TRBJ1-6,TRBV7-9,CASSLPGLSYNSPLHF
TRBJ1-2,TRBV5-1,CASSAGTDYGYTF
TRBJ2-1,TRBV28,CASSLRNEQFF
TRBJ1-1,TRBV19,CASSMARGLAFF
TRBJ1-1,TRBV7-3,CASSSDRNTEAFF
TRBJ1-6,TRBV2,CASSSGQGNSPLHF
TRBJ1-2,TRBV7-2,CASSLDNLPYGYTF
TRBJ2-3,TRBV6-4,CASSGEGGATQYF
TRBJ2-7,TRBV3-1/TRBV3-2,CASSLGSAGREQYF
TRBJ2-5,TRBV2,CASQTGAMRQETQYF
TRBJ2-7,TRBV18,CASSPATGYYEQYF
TRBJ1-1,TRBV10-3,CAISAQGMNTEAFF
TRBJ2-3,TRBV7-2,CASSRRTGNTDTQYF
TRBJ1-2,TRBV5-5,CASSLYGTGYGYTF
TRBJ2-5,TRBV18,CASSPSAGSQETQYF
TRBJ1-4,TRBV5-1,CASSLTGGYEKLFF
TRBJ2-1,TRBV7-9,CASSPTAGDNEQFF
TRBJ1-6,TRBV4-2,CASSRPDRGNSPLHF
TRBJ1-6,TRBV25-1,CASSEYGGEPLHF
TRBJ2-5,TRBV5-1,CASTRDSSVETQYF
TRBJ1-1,TRBV5-4,CASSLVSAGGTEAFF
TRBJ1-1,TRBV5-1,CASSSTGTGSEAFF
TRBJ2-2,TRBV7-2,CASSPQRGATPGELFF
TRBJ2-2,TRBV11-3,CASRQAGDGELFF
TRBJ1-1,TRBV5-1,CASSLGGDPGTTEAFF
TRBJ1-1,TRBV7-8,CASSGQGALVNTEAFF
TRBJ2-1,TRBV6-2/TRBV6-3,CASSYSFGLYNEQFF
TRBJ1-5,TRBV28,CASSLGVGGNQPQHF
TRBJ2-5,TRBV28,CASSGYGGGTQYF
TRBJ2-3,TRBV7-2,CASSPRQGTDTQYF
TRBJ1-4,TRBV29-1,CSVSGATNEKLFF
TRBJ2-7,TRBV6-6,CASSGGAYEQYF
TRBJ1-1,TRBV28,CASSRGGNTEAFF
TRBJ2-7,TRBV9,CASSVATDYEQYF
TRBJ1-2,TRBV7-2,CASSFARGANYGYTF
TRBJ2-2,TRBV19,CASKRTSNTGELFF
TRBJ1-1,TRBV7-9,CASSQHLGSGAFF
TRBJ1-6,TRBV19,CASSSGDGGSPLHF
TRBJ2-2,TRBV3-1/TRBV3-2,CASSLRGGAGTGELFF
TRBJ1-3,TRBV5-1,CASSLGDFSGNTIYF
TRBJ2-4,TRBV6-1,CASSEDPLGGLIQYF
TRBJ2-2,TRBV18,CASSPHSQGLNTGELFF
TRBJ1-4,TRBV5-6,CASSLEGRAGTNEKLFF
TRBJ2-5,TRBV5-1,CASYRDSNQETQYF
TRBJ2-2,TRBV7-9,CASSSTPGLAGTGELFF
TRBJ2-7,TRBV7-2,CASSLGHAAYEQYF
TRBJ2-3,TRBV3-1/TRBV3-2,CASSHLPGGEGTDTQYF
TRBJ1-3,TRBV6-2/TRBV6-3,CASSYSEGRNTIYF
TRBJ1-1,TRBV9,CASSVGGTHTEAFF
TRBJ2-1,TRBV10-3,CAISGTGGNNEQFF